This TCR beta chain originates from a study of blood T cell repertoires in COVID-19 (dated by TCRdb to the early 2020s). Study-level background: The collaborator samples originated in the United States, Italy and Spain and spanned the acute and convalescent phases of COVID-19. The prospective study material was composed of cDNA or gDNA derived from T cells, B-cell-depleted T cells, or PBMCs. Deeply sampled blood TCRbeta repertoires from subjects exposed to, actively infected with, or recovered from COVID-19 were included in the dataset. The repertoires were made available in a free public database intended to serve as a resource for research on the immune response to SARS-CoV-2. The samples were drawn from the first 160 participants of the ongoing ImmuneRACE study and from 1,254 subjects provided by 6 global collaborators. The sample metadata nearly always contained a de-identified subject ID, COVID-19 status, age in years and sex. HLA class I and class II types, where available, came from metadata supplied by the sample provider rather than from assay-based typing.

For this clone: This clone's antigen is unknown. One end of the junction varies from germline; a read error may be responsible.

The germline V gene sets CDR1 to MNHEY and CDR2 to SVGAGI. Spanning cysteine to phenylalanine, the CDR3 consists of 14 amino acids. Left in the record is the CDR3 DNA by itself, 42 bases read in frame from the first base. What the work shows at the level of the full study, not this receptor alone: The quantity of clinical and demographic metadata differed by source and by participant and was supplied without curation.

The immunoSEQ Assay, a bias-controlled multiplex PCR, was used to amplify TCRbeta CDR3 regions from genomic DNA. In the source study's methods: Nucleated cell counts per sample were estimated from amplification of reference gene primers within the assay. Sequence reads were collapsed and filtered to measure the absolute abundance of every unique TCRbeta CDR3 rearrangement. For each sample, productive Simpson clonality was calculated by taking the square root of Simpson's diversity index across productive rearrangements. Here the immuneACCESS table is served through TCRdb, limited to in-frame sequences with V and J called. Missing clones are a known gap in these copies; in checked studies unresolved V genes cover under half, and the rest lacks a known reason. V and J calls and clone size are as listed in that table; D and trimming were resolved from the DNA. The table for this sample lists a few hundred thousand clones; about 87% of them were counted only once. The ten largest clones take up around 3.1% of the sample.

Collaborating institutions collected whole blood in K2EDTA tubes following their own protocols. For TCRbeta analysis, collaborators shipped samples in one of three forms: frozen whole blood, isolated PBMCs, or DNA extracted from either of those sample types. The TCR originated in a man aged 60-69 years with acute or convalescent COVID-19. The receptor chain draws on TRBV6-5 and TRBJ1-1; the D gene cannot be named for sure. The source material was peripheral blood. CDR3 sequence: CASRTGLTLTKAFF. The sequence in DNA is TGTGCCAGCAGGACGGGTCTAACACTCACTAAAGCTTTCTTT.